This TCR beta chain comes out of a study of blood T cell repertoires in COVID-19. In the study overall: Donors in the United States, Italy and Spain gave samples during acute or convalescent COVID-19.

With 8 bases removed from V and 0 bases from J, the gap between germline ends came to 14 bases. Germline V gene lookup returns CDR1 LNHDA and CDR2 SQIVND (reference sequence). The CDR3 is 15 amino acids. In the source study's methods: Scientists estimated how many nucleated cells there were by amplifying reference gene primers. Clones were sequenced by immunoSEQ multiplex PCR, and TCRdb holds only the in-frame ones, with some missing. The D gene and trimming were derived from the DNA, and the V and J assignments and clone size from that table. The sample contains approximately 100,000 clones, about 80% of which appear only once.

The sample taken for sequencing was peripheral blood. This sequence was found in a man between 65 and 85 years old with acute or convalescent COVID-19. V gene TRBV19 combines with J gene TRBJ1-5; D might be TRBD1 (5 bases). The CDR3 region is CASSRTRNSNQPQHF. CDR3 in DNA: TGTGCCAGTTCCCGGACACGGAATAGCAATCAGCCCCAGCATTTT.